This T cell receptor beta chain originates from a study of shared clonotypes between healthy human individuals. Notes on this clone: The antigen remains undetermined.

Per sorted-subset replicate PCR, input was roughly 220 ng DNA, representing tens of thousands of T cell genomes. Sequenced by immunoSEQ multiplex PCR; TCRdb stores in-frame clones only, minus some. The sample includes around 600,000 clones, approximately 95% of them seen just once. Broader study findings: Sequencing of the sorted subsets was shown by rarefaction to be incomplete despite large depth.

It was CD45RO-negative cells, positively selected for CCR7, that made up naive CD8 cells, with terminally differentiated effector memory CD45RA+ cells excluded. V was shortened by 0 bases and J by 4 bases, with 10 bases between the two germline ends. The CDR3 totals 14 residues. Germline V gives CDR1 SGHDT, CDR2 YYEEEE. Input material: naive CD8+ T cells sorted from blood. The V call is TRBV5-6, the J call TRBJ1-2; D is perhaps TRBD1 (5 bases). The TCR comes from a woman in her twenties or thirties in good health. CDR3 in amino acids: CASSLGGQAYGYTF. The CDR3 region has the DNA TGTGCCAGCAGCTTGGGTGGACAAGCCTATGGCTACACCTTC.